This record looks at one T cell receptor beta chain sequence and its context. The antigen remains unidentified. This entry is derived from a study of post-analysis software for immune sequencing data. Regarding the study as a whole: Patients used several TRBV segments, including TRBV5-6, TRBV5-1 and TRBV20-1, more often than controls. Those with multiple sclerosis, the patient group, showed significantly lower normalized Chao1 diversity than controls. The authors found that F measure strongly co-clustered same-batch samples.

This CDR3 comprises 15 residues. Looked up from germline, CDR1 is ENHRY and CDR2 is SYGVKD. V lost 2 bases, J lost 1 base, and 11 bases lay in between. cDNA libraries for TCR beta contained unique molecular identifiers. A population of 1 to 10 million T cells gave rise to roughly 0.5 million cDNA molecules. In TCRdb, the PCR reads were re-called with MiXCR into one record per CDR3 protein. The sample has about 430,000 distinct CDR3 sequences; 30% to 40% are singletons. The rearrangement uses TRBV10-3 and TRBJ2-5, with no clear D. The TCR comes from a girl aged 2 to 10 with multiple sclerosis. The sample comprised blood. CDR3: CAISEILGSQETQYF. DNA for the CDR3: TGTGCCATCAGTGAGATTTTGGGCTCCCAAGAGACCCAGTACTTC.